The clone carrying this T cell receptor beta chain has a count of ten or more. What it recognizes is unknown. This sample is drawn from a study of regulatory T cells in long-lasting Graves disease. General study points: Persistent Graves' patients showed reduced TCR diversity versus newly diagnosed patients. Patients with persistent disease showed a bias toward TRBV28, TRBJ1-2 and TRBJ2-5.

To make TCR beta libraries, researchers used iRepertoire HTBI primers and Arm-PCR of CDR3 regions. TCRdb re-analysed the multiplex PCR reads in MiXCR, keeping a single row per CDR3 protein. The data contain around 450,000 distinct CDR3 sequences, around a fifth of them singletons. Time point here: persistent/refractory GD, antithyroid drugs over 5 years with positive TRAb. Extracted PBMC RNA gave rise to the TCR library. The length of the CDR3 is 14 residues. Germline trimming cut 3 bases from V and 5 bases from J; bases unmatched to any gene: 3. Germline V gene sequence: CDR1 SGHKS, CDR2 YYEKEE (reference sequence).

The sequenced sample was peripheral blood mononuclear cells (PBMCs), obtained when the disease was refractory, from a patient treated with antithyroid drugs. This TCR was recovered from a female donor with Graves disease. The chain couples TRBV5-5 to TRBJ1-5; 9 bases are a match to TRBD1. CDR3 residues: CASSSRDRDQPQHF. CDR3 sequence (DNA): TGTGCCAGCAGCTCCCGGGACAGGGATCAGCCCCAGCATTTT.